These T cell receptor beta chains were read from a single sample in a study of OX40 agonist ivuxolimab in advanced cancers. The assay was immunoSEQ multiplex PCR, and TCRdb's table has in-frame clones only and misses some. The repertoire has 40,000 to 60,000 clones, 75% to 80% of them found once; the top ten carry roughly 7.3%. The sequencing used CD4+ or CD8+ T cells sorted from blood, collected in a trial of the OX40 agonist ivuxolimab. Receptor source: an adult with an advanced solid tumor such as melanoma, head and neck, liver or kidney cancer. CDR3s include the opening cysteine and the closing phenylalanine or tryptophan. The order of the fields is J gene, D gene, clone size, V gene, CDR3 DNA, CDR3 protein. The D gene is left open where the match is weak. Some rows mark clone size as missing; the rest say once, few, many or name a class of expanded clone.

TRBJ1-5 | TRBD1 | . | TRBV7-2 | TGTGCCAGCAGCTTCGACAGGGGAAGGAATCAGCCCCAGCATTTT | CASSFDRGRNQPQHF
TRBJ2-1 | . | . | TRBV7-7 | TGTGCCAGCAGCCCCGTAGCGACGTATTCCTACAATGAGCAGTTCTTC | CASSPVATYSYNEQFF
TRBJ2-1 | . | . | TRBV18 | TGTGCCAGCTCACCTGACAGGTCTGGTCAGTTCTTC | CASSPDRSGQFF
TRBJ2-7 | . | . | TRBV6-5 | TGTGCCAGCAGCTATGCCGGGGGCGAGCAGTACTTC | CASSYAGGEQYF
TRBJ1-1 | . | few | TRBV7-9 | TGTGCCAGCAGCTTAGGGACGGTCAACACTGAAGCTTTCTTT | CASSLGTVNTEAFF
TRBJ2-1 | . | . | TRBV19 | TGTGCCAGTAGTTTACGATCTGGGTGGGAGCAGTTCTTC | CASSLRSGWEQFF
TRBJ2-1 | TRBD2 | . | TRBV4-1 | TGCGCCAGCAGCGCACGGCAAGGGGAAGCTAGCGGGAGGTCTAATGAGCAGTTCTTC | CASSARQGEASGRSNEQFF
TRBJ1-3 | TRBD1 | . | TRBV6-5 | TGTGCCAGCATGGAGGGGGCGTTTGGAAACACCATATATTTT | CASMEGAFGNTIYF
TRBJ2-1 | TRBD2 | . | TRBV12-5 | TGTGCTAGTGGTTGGGGACTAGAATATCCCTACAATGAGCAGTTCTTC | CASGWGLEYPYNEQFF
TRBJ1-2 | . | . | TRBV19 | TGTGCCAGCCGGGACATTCGTTTTGGCTACACCTTC | CASRDIRFGYTF
TRBJ1-3 | . | once | TRBV5-4 | TGTGCCAGCAGCTTGGCGGGCAGGGCTGGAAACACCATATATTTT | CASSLAGRAGNTIYF
TRBJ2-1 | . | . | TRBV7-9 | TGTGCCAGCAGCTTAGTAGTATCCTACAATGAGCAGTTCTTC | CASSLVVSYNEQFF
TRBJ2-5 | . | . | TRBV29-1 | TGCAGCGTTGTCTGGGGGACGGTGTACCAAGAGACCCAGTACTTC | CSVVWGTVYQETQYF
TRBJ2-2 | . | . | TRBV10-3 | TGTGCCATCAGTGAGTCAGCCGTCACCGGGGAGCTGTTTTTT | CAISESAVTGELFF
TRBJ1-2 | . | . | TRBV30 | TGTGCCTGGGGGGGATTAAGGACAGCTAACTATGGCTACACCTTC | CAWGGLRTANYGYTF
TRBJ1-1 | . | medium-sized | TRBV16 | TGTGCCAGCAGCCAATCGGTGAACACTGAAGCTTTCTTT | CASSQSVNTEAFF
TRBJ2-3 | TRBD2 | . | TRBV5-4 | TGTGCCAGCAGCTTGGGAGGCGGGAGCCAGTTCCATACGCAGTATTTT | CASSLGGGSQFHTQYF
TRBJ1-5 | . | . | TRBV23-1 | TGCGCCAGCAGTCAATCGAGGCGGGCAGTCTGCGATCAGCCCCAGCATTTT | CASSQSRRAVCDQPQHF
TRBJ1-2 | . | . | TRBV20-1 | TGCAGTGCTCGGCCTGACTATGGCTACACCTTC | CSARPDYGYTF
TRBJ2-2 | . | . | TRBV11-2 | TGTGCCAGCAGCTTAGATTCGTATCTAGGATTGGCCGGGGAGCTGTTTTTT | CASSLDSYLGLAGELFF